A selection of T cell receptor beta chains follows, all from one sample in a study of T cells in Graves' hyperthyroidism and ophthalmopathy. TCRdb redid the calling of the multiplex PCR reads with MiXCR, one entry per CDR3 protein. Of fewer than 750,000 distinct CDR3 sequences listed, around 13% are singletons. Sequencing input: blood. The origin of the receptors is a woman between 50 and 59 years old with Graves' ophthalmopathy. CDR3s include the opening cysteine and the closing phenylalanine or tryptophan. The order of the fields is V gene, J gene, CDR3 length, CDR3 protein.

v_call: TRBV28; j_call: TRBJ2-3; cdr3_length: 15; cdr3_aa: CASRSLAGVSDTQYF
v_call: TRBV5-1; j_call: TRBJ1-5; cdr3_length: 15; cdr3_aa: CASSLDQGWGQPQHF
v_call: TRBV7-2; j_call: TRBJ2-7; cdr3_length: 15; cdr3_aa: CASSPQVSGSYEQYF
v_call: TRBV5-1; j_call: TRBJ2-4; cdr3_length: 14; cdr3_aa: CASSFASGINIQYF
v_call: TRBV12-3/TRBV12-4; j_call: TRBJ2-1; cdr3_length: 15; cdr3_aa: CASSPDGSSYNEQFF
v_call: TRBV14; j_call: TRBJ1-6; cdr3_length: 13; cdr3_aa: CASSQVVNSPLHF
v_call: TRBV28; j_call: TRBJ2-5; cdr3_length: 13; cdr3_aa: CASSAPVGETQYF
v_call: TRBV11-3; j_call: TRBJ1-6; cdr3_length: 12; cdr3_aa: CASSVQRSPLHF
v_call: TRBV7-9; j_call: TRBJ1-6; cdr3_length: 14; cdr3_aa: CASSLASYNSPLHF
v_call: TRBV12-3/TRBV12-4; j_call: TRBJ2-6; cdr3_length: 15; cdr3_aa: CASTRPGAGANVLTF
v_call: TRBV27; j_call: TRBJ2-5; cdr3_length: 13; cdr3_aa: CASSLGFGETQYF
v_call: TRBV7-9; j_call: TRBJ2-7; cdr3_length: 13; cdr3_aa: CASSPTAAPEQYF
v_call: TRBV28; j_call: TRBJ2-1; cdr3_length: 19; cdr3_aa: CASSLFSVKRVLSYNEQFF
v_call: TRBV28; j_call: TRBJ2-1; cdr3_length: 13; cdr3_aa: CASSLPGEREQFF
v_call: TRBV27; j_call: TRBJ1-3; cdr3_length: 14; cdr3_aa: CASRAQGSGNTIYF
v_call: TRBV13; j_call: TRBJ1-1; cdr3_length: 13; cdr3_aa: CASSSGDYTEAFF
v_call: TRBV7-7; j_call: TRBJ2-3; cdr3_length: 14; cdr3_aa: CASSVSGGSDTQYF
v_call: TRBV29-1; j_call: TRBJ2-7; cdr3_length: 11; cdr3_aa: CSGASSYEQYF
v_call: TRBV2; j_call: TRBJ1-1; cdr3_length: 15; cdr3_aa: CASSGATGVDTEAFF
v_call: TRBV6-1; j_call: TRBJ1-4; cdr3_length: 15; cdr3_aa: CASSFDRRGYEKLFF
v_call: TRBV28; j_call: TRBJ2-5; cdr3_length: 14; cdr3_aa: CASIGQAGVETQYF
v_call: TRBV5-1; j_call: TRBJ2-7; cdr3_length: 16; cdr3_aa: CASSVGPGLASYEQYF
v_call: TRBV2; j_call: TRBJ1-5; cdr3_length: 16; cdr3_aa: CASSEAPWGINQPQHF
v_call: TRBV20-1; j_call: TRBJ2-5; cdr3_length: 17; cdr3_aa: CSAGPGLAGATKETQYF
v_call: TRBV2; j_call: TRBJ1-5; cdr3_length: 14; cdr3_aa: CASGGTGGNQPQHF
v_call: TRBV7-3; j_call: TRBJ2-1; cdr3_length: 14; cdr3_aa: CASSFSGTFNEQFF